The 23 T cell receptor beta chains presented below share a single source sample, sequenced in a study of T cells after posttransplantation cyclophosphamide. Sequencing used immunoSEQ multiplex PCR; TCRdb keeps in-frame clones, though not all of them. The sample has around 20,000 clones, approximately 87% seen once. The sequencing input was memory CD4+ T cells sorted from blood. The receptors originated from a man aged 30-40 years in good health and a related stem cell transplant donor.

V and J are TRBV2 and TRBJ2-7; D is uncertain. CDR1 and CDR2 from the germline V gene are SNHLY and FYNNEI. This CDR3 has 13 residues. Between the trimmed V and J ends, which lost 2 bases and 3 bases, there was a span of 8 bases. For the CDR3, the DNA is TGTGCCAGCAGTGAATCTGAACACTACGAGCAGTACTTC. Translating it yields CASSESEHYEQYF.

In this sample, this clone turned up a few times. This chain uses TRBV2 with TRBJ1-1; D uncertain. V was shortened by 6 bases and J by 2 bases, with 13 bases between the two germline ends. The CDR3 is 14 amino acids. The germline V gene encodes CDR1 SNHLY and CDR2 FYNNEI. Here the CDR3 reads CASSFNPGNTEAFF. CDR3 in DNA: TGTGCCAGCAGCTTCAACCCAGGCAACACTGAAGCTTTCTTT.

CDR3 loop: CASSFGLAGEETQYF. The CDR3 nucleotides are TGCGCCAGCAGCTTCGGACTAGCGGGGGAAGAGACCCAGTACTTC. The V and J genes are TRBV5-1 and TRBJ2-5; TRBD2 agrees at 13 bases. The germline V gene encodes CDR1 SGHRS and CDR2 YFSETQ. With V trimmed by 2 bases and J by 3 bases, 1 base remained unmatched. The CDR3 covers 15 residues. The whole variable domain, filled in from reference TRBV5-1 and TRBJ2-5, reads KAGVTQTPRYLIKTRGQQVTLSCSPISGHRSVSWYQQTPGQGLQFLFEYFSETQRNKGNFPGRFSGRQFSNSRSEMNVSTLELGDSALYLCASSFGLAGEETQYFGPGTRLLVL.

This clone was observed a few times. The chain carries TRBV10-2 and TRBJ2-1; D possibly corresponds to TRBD1 (6 bases). The germline gives CDR1 WSHSY, CDR2 SAAADI. The ends were cut back, 5 bases at V and 4 bases at J, with 15 bases in the middle. There are 15 residues in the CDR3. CDR3 sequence reads: CASSPARDIYNEQFF. CDR3 nucleotides: TGCGCCAGCAGTCCCGCCCGGGACATATACAATGAGCAGTTCTTC.

The chain carries TRBV19 and TRBJ1-2; 7 positions agree with TRBD1. The CDR3 sequence is 14 residues long. V was pared by 3 bases and J by 8 bases, with 9 bases of the junction left unmatched. The V gene's germline CDR1 is LNHDA and CDR2 SQIVND (reference sequence). The CDR3 DNA reads TGTGCCAGTAGTATGGGAGAGGGGGCGAAAGGCTACACCTTC. This gives the protein CASSMGEGAKGYTF.

The rearrangement links TRBV5-1 to TRBJ2-7, with 8 nucleotides matching TRBD1. There are 14 residues in the CDR3. Losses at the gene ends were 0 bases for V and 10 bases for J; bases not matched to a gene: 9. Germline CDR1 is SGHRS and CDR2 is YFSETQ. CDR3 in DNA: TGCGCCAGCAGCTTGGCCGGGACAGGCTCGAATCAGTACTTC. It is translated as CASSLAGTGSNQYF.

This chain uses TRBV10-3 with TRBJ2-2, with TRBD2 identical over 8 bases. This CDR3 comprises 14 residues. The germline CDR1 and CDR2 sequences are ENHRY and SYGVKD. The V gene end was trimmed by 5 bases and the J gene end by 5 bases; junction bases not matched to a gene: 4. This chain's CDR3 is CAISSGGGTGELFF. The CDR3 region has the DNA TGTGCCATCAGTAGCGGGGGAGGTACCGGGGAGCTGTTTTTT.

V is TRBV12-5 and J is TRBJ2-1; 15 bases are shared with TRBD2. J was trimmed by 6 bases and V by 6 bases; bases with no gene match: 15. This CDR3 spans 19 amino acids. CDR1 and CDR2 (germline): LGHNT, FRNRAP. The CDR3 here is CASGSGLAGGTALVNEQFF. DNA for the CDR3: TGTGCTAGTGGCTCCGGACTAGCGGGGGGGACCGCCCTAGTCAATGAGCAGTTCTTC.

The chain is built from TRBV6-7 and TRBJ1-3, with TRBD1 matching 12 bases. Being an ORF, TRBV6-7 has a function that is uncertain. The CDR3 totals 16 residues. With V trimmed by 4 bases and J by 4 bases, 5 bases remained unmatched. The CDR3 nucleotides are TGTGCCAGCAGTTCCCGGGACAGGGGGCCAGGAAACACCATATATTTT. Its protein is CASSSRDRGPGNTIYF.

This clone occurred once. This CDR3 reads CSVATGVNEQFF. CDR3 bases: TGCAGCGTTGCTACAGGGGTAAATGAGCAGTTCTTC. This chain joins TRBV29-1 and TRBJ2-1; 7 bases match TRBD1. Losses at the gene ends were 4 bases for V and 7 bases for J; bases not matched to a gene: 4. The CDR3 loop spans 12 amino acids. Germline V lookup: CDR1 SQVTM, CDR2 ANQGSEA.

The chain links TRBV5-4 to TRBJ2-1; 7 positions match TRBD2. The J segment lost 2 bases and the V segment lost 2 bases, leaving 10 bases of the junction unmatched. The CDR3 has 17 residues. Germline CDR1 and CDR2: SGHNT and YYREEE (reference sequence). The chain's CDR3 is CASSFGIGEGTYNEQFF. DNA for the CDR3: TGTGCCAGCAGCTTCGGCATTGGGGAGGGGACCTACAATGAGCAGTTCTTC.

The chain uses TRBV5-6 and TRBJ2-3; D might be TRBD1 (6 bases). CDR1 and CDR2 from the germline V gene are SGHDT and YYEEEE. Trimming removed 1 base from V and 4 bases from J, with 16 bases in between. The CDR3 extends over 16 amino acids. The chain's CDR3 is CASSLRGTGFSDTQYF. The CDR3 DNA follows: TGTGCCAGCAGCTTGAGGGGAACAGGGTTCTCAGATACGCAGTATTTT.

J is TRBJ1-1 and V is TRBV5-4; 7 bases are a match to TRBD1. V shed 4 bases and J 5 bases; nucleotides not matched to a gene: 11. Germline V gives CDR1 SGHNT, CDR2 YYREEE (reference sequence). The CDR3 contains 15 residues. This CDR3 is CASSVDNRGSTEAFF. The CDR3, as DNA: TGTGCCAGCAGCGTAGACAACAGGGGATCGACTGAAGCTTTCTTT.

The V and J genes are TRBV28 and TRBJ1-1; D is undetermined. Germline V gene lookup returns CDR1 MDHEN and CDR2 SYDVKM. The V and J ends lost 6 bases and 0 bases respectively, with 5 bases between them. This CDR3 comprises 12 residues. This chain's CDR3 is CASREMNTEAFF. In DNA form, the CDR3 reads TGTGCCAGCAGAGAGATGAACACTGAAGCTTTCTTT. Full variable domain (rest looked up from reference TRBV28 and TRBJ1-1): DVKVTQSSRYLVKRTGEKVFLECVQDMDHENMFWYRQDPGLGLRLIYFSYDVKMKEKGDIPEGYSVSREKKERFSLILESASTNQTSMYLCASREMNTEAFFGQGTRLTVV.

This clone was detected only a few times. V is TRBV6-1 and J is TRBJ1-1, with a tentative D call TRBD1 (5 bases). The CDR3 totals 13 residues. V was trimmed by 8 bases and J by 2 bases, leaving 12 bases between them. Germline-derived CDR1 and CDR2 are MNHNS and SASEGT. For the CDR3, the DNA is TGTGCCAGCGGTAGGGGAACCAACACTGAAGCTTTCTTT. This gives the protein CASGRGTNTEAFF.

The J gene is TRBJ1-6, the V gene TRBV14; tentatively, D is TRBD1 (5 bases). CDR3 length: 14 amino acids. From germline, CDR1 is SGHDN and CDR2 FVKESK. V was shortened by 0 bases and J by 10 bases, with 10 bases between the two germline ends. In nucleotides, the CDR3 is TGTGCCAGCAGCCAAGACCGACAGTCATCACCCCTCCACTTT. This translates into CASSQDRQSSPLHF.

This chain joins TRBV11-2 and TRBJ2-5; possible D gene TRBD2, 6 bases. Trimming cost V 8 bases and J 6 bases, with 22 bases left between them. This CDR3 spans 15 amino acids. The germline V gene encodes CDR1 SGHAT and CDR2 FQNNGV. The CDR3 spells CASRGLRRRQKTQYF. In nucleotides, the CDR3 is TGTGCCAGCCGGGGGTTGAGGAGAAGACAAAAGACCCAGTACTTC.

This chain joins TRBV10-1 and TRBJ2-5; D may be TRBD2 (7 bases). The CDR3 loop spans 19 amino acids. CDR1 is WNHNN and CDR2 is SYGVQD in the germline V gene (reference sequence). The V end was cut by 3 bases, the J end by 5 bases, with 28 bases between. In DNA, the CDR3 is TGCGCCAGCAGTGACGTAGATCCGGGGGGCAGAGCAGGGAGGGAGACCCAGTACTTC. It specifies CASSDVDPGGRAGRETQYF.

A few counts support this clone. DNA for the CDR3: TGTGCCAGCAGCTTACGGGACAGGGGTTTAACCGGGGAGCTGTTTTTT. This sequence encodes CASSLRDRGLTGELFF. The chain joins TRBV7-6 to TRBJ2-2; 10 nucleotides agree with TRBD1. This CDR3 is built from 16 residues. V trimming: 2 bases; J trimming: 5 bases; junction bases outside the gene matches: 5. The germline CDR1 and CDR2 sequences are SGHVS and FNYEAQ.

This clone has only one observation. J is TRBJ1-1 and V is TRBV27; TRBD1 might be the D (6 bases). The ends were cut back, 5 bases at V and 4 bases at J, with 20 bases in the middle. This CDR3 is 16 amino acids long. The germline V gene has CDR1 MNHEY and CDR2 SMNVEV (reference sequence). The CDR3 protein is CASSPWGGRGITEAFF. CDR3 sequence (DNA): TGTGCCAGCAGTCCCTGGGGGGGGCGAGGAATCACTGAAGCTTTCTTT.

The chain couples TRBV5-1 to TRBJ1-6; TRBD1 aligns across 7 bases. There are 15 residues in the CDR3. J was trimmed by 7 bases and V by 0 bases; bases with no gene match: 4. In germline, CDR1 is SGHRS, CDR2 YFSETQ. CDR3 DNA: TGCGCCAGCAGCTTGGAAACGGGACAGAATTCACCCCTCCACTTT. Amino acid sequence: CASSLETGQNSPLHF.

This clone was recorded once. The J gene is TRBJ2-5, the V gene TRBV27; TRBD1 matches at 10 bases. The J call is uncertain, as TRBJ2-7 better fits the DNA end. Germline CDR1 MNHEY, CDR2 SMNVEV (reference sequence). The CDR3 is 14 amino acids. As DNA, the CDR3 is TGTGCCAGCAGTTTGGGGACAGGGGCGTACGAGCAGTACTTC. Translation: CASSLGTGAYEQYF.

This clone appeared once. The chain recombines TRBV4-1 with TRBJ2-1; D may be TRBD2 (7 bases). CDR1 and CDR2 (germline): MGHRA, YSYEKL. The CDR3 contains 14 residues. Trimming stripped 1 base from V and 7 bases from J, with 11 bases between. This CDR3 is CASSQVEGGNEQFF. The CDR3 DNA reads TGCGCCAGCAGCCAAGTTGAGGGGGGGAATGAGCAGTTCTTC.